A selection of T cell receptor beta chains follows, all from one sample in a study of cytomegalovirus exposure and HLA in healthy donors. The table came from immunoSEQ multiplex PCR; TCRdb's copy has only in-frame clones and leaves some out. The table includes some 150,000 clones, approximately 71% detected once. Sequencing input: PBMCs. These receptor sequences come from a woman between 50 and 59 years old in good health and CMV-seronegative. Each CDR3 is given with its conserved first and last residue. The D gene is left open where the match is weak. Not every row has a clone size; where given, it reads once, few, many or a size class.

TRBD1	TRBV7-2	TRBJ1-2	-	CASSLVEGAQGYTF	TGTGCCAGCAGCTTAGTGGAGGGGGCGCAAGGCTACACCTTC
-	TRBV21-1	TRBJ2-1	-	CASSNPGTSDFHNEQFF	TGTGCCAGCAGCAACCCCGGGACTAGCGACTTCCACAATGAGCAGTTCTTC
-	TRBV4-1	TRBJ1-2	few	CASSQVGVDNYGYTF	TGCGCCAGCAGCCAAGTCGGGGTGGATAACTATGGCTACACCTTC
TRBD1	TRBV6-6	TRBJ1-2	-	CASNYGGDRAGGYTF	TGTGCCAGCAACTACGGAGGGGACAGGGCGGGCGGCTACACCTTC
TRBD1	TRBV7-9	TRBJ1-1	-	CASSDSGQVAEAFF	TGTGCCAGCAGCGACTCGGGACAGGTCGCTGAAGCTTTCTTT
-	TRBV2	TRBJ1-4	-	CASRDPDSTTNEKLFF	TGTGCCAGCAGGGATCCAGACAGTACTACTAATGAAAAACTGTTTTTT
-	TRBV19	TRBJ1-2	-	CASSPGRRENDGYTF	TGTGCCAGTAGCCCGGGGAGGCGAGAAAACGATGGCTACACCTTC
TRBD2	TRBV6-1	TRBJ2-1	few	CASSEGSGGLYYEQFF	TGTGCCAGCAGTGAGGGAAGCGGGGGATTGTATTATGAGCAGTTCTTC
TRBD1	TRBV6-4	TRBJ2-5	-	CASSRTGGEETQYF	TGTGCCAGCAGTCGGACAGGGGGCGAAGAGACCCAGTACTTC
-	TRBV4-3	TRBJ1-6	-	CASSQEGLSPLHF	TGCGCCAGCAGCCAAGAAGGACTTTCACCCCTCCACTTT
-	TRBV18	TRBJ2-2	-	CASSFTENTGELFF	TGTGCCAGCTCATTTACAGAGAACACCGGGGAGCTGTTTTTT
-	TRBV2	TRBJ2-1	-	CASSVSASSSYNEQFF	TGTGCCAGCAGTGTAAGCGCTAGCAGCTCCTACAATGAGCAGTTCTTC
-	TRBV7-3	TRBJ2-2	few	CASSLGGTGELFF	TGTGCCAGCAGCTTAGGAGGGACCGGGGAGCTGTTTTTT
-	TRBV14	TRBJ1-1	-	CASSQGRGGYTEAFF	TGTGCCAGCAGCCAAGGCAGGGGTGGGTACACTGAAGCTTTCTTT
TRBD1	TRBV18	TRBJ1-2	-	CASSPQGARYGYTF	TGTGCCAGCTCACCGCAGGGGGCGCGGTATGGCTACACCTTC
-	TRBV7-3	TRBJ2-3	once	CASSPDWRDTQYF	TGTGCCAGCAGTCCAGACTGGAGAGATACGCAGTATTTT
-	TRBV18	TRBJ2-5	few	CASSPSSEYQETQYF	TGTGCCAGCTCACCCTCCTCCGAGTACCAAGAGACCCAGTACTTC